The 28 T cell receptor beta chains given below trace back to one sample, sequenced in a study of blood T cells in healthy people across ages. The second PCR ran about 6 to 12 cycles with a sample-barcoded 5' primer and J-beta primers. MiXCR, run by TCRdb on the 5' RACE reads, gives a single entry per CDR3 protein. This table holds 790,000 or so distinct CDR3 sequences, about 47% found once. The sample was blood. The source of these receptors is a man older than 75 in good health.

The rearrangement joins TRBV25-1 to TRBJ2-5; D is possibly TRBD1 (6 bases). The V gene's germline CDR1 is MGHDK and CDR2 SYGVNS. V was clipped by 8 bases and J by 11 bases, with 18 bases between them. CDR3 length: 12 residues. The CDR3 nucleotides read TGTGCCAGCGGAACCGGGACACGAGAGCAGTACTTC. This codes for CASGTGTREQYF.

Only a few counts were recorded for this clonotype. The rearrangement links TRBV5-1 to TRBJ2-3; 13 bases match TRBD2. V shed 4 bases and J 6 bases; nucleotides not matched to a gene: 8. Germline CDR1 reads SGHRS; CDR2 reads YFSETQ. The CDR3 is 16 residues long. CDR3 loop: CASSRTSGSDADTQYF. In DNA, the CDR3 is TGCGCCAGCAGCCGGACTAGCGGGAGTGATGCGGATACGCAGTATTTT.

The table lists this clonotype with a few counts. The rearrangement uses TRBV20-1 and TRBJ2-7; 8 nucleotides agree with TRBD1. Germline loops: CDR1 DFQATT, CDR2 SNEGSKA (reference sequence). This CDR3 region has 14 residues. V gave up 6 bases and J gave up 3 bases; unmatched junction bases: 10. The CDR3 loop reads CSAMEPGQDYEQYF. CDR3 sequence (DNA): TGCAGTGCGATGGAACCGGGACAGGACTACGAGCAGTACTTC.

The table lists this clonotype with a few counts. V and J are TRBV7-2 and TRBJ2-3; D remains ambiguous. From germline, CDR1 is SGHTA and CDR2 FQGNSA. Between the trimmed V and J ends, which lost 3 bases and 1 base, there was a span of 14 bases. This CDR3 spans 16 amino acids. DNA of the CDR3: TGTGCCAGCAGCTTCCACTTACTCGAGGGCACAGATACGCAGTATTTT. Translated, it gives CASSFHLLEGTDTQYF.

The chain carries TRBV5-1 and TRBJ2-1; TRBD2 might be the D (7 bases). V lost 0 bases and J lost 8, with 18 bases in between. The CDR3 has 16 amino acids. Germline V lookup: CDR1 SGHRS, CDR2 YFSETQ. CDR3 amino acids: CASSLGRGPPEDEQFF. The CDR3 DNA sequence: TGCGCCAGCAGCTTGGGGCGGGGGCCCCCGGAAGATGAGCAGTTCTTC.

The table lists this clonotype with a few counts. The V call is TRBV12-3 or TRBV12-4, the J call TRBJ2-6; D ambiguous. The V gene lost 10 bases and the J gene lost 0 bases, with 16 bases spanning the gap. CDR3 length equals 16 residues. This CDR3 reads CATPSRASSGANVLTF. CDR3 DNA sequence: TGTGCCACCCCTAGTCGGGCAAGCTCTGGGGCCAACGTCCTGACTTTC.

This clonotype was seen only once. A read error may be the cause here, since a much bigger clone is one base away. V is TRBV15 and J is TRBJ2-1; 11 bases fit TRBD2. CDR1 is LNHNV, CDR2 YYDKDF, per germline (reference sequence). The CDR3 length is 17 residues. DNA for the CDR3: TGTGCCATCAGCATAACTAGCGGGGGTTTCTCCTACAATGAGCAGTTCTTC. Encoded protein: CAISITSGGFSYNEQFF.

The chain uses TRBV14 and TRBJ2-2; TRBD2 matches 10 bases. Germline assignment: CDR1 SGHDN and CDR2 FVKESK. Trimming cost V 4 bases and J 7 bases; bases outside gene matches: 6. CDR3 size: 15 residues. The CDR3, as DNA: TGTGCCAGCAGCCTCGATAGCGGGAGGTTCGGGGAGCTGTTTTTT. Translated, it gives CASSLDSGRFGELFF.

The CDR3 is CASSPHSQRISYEQYF. For the CDR3, the DNA is TGTGCCAGCAGCCCCCACTCTCAAAGGATCTCCTACGAGCAGTACTTC. The V gene is TRBV7-2, the J gene TRBJ2-7; D is uncertain. The germline CDR1 and CDR2 sequences are SGHTA and FQGNSA. The CDR3 has 16 amino acids. Trimming took off 5 bases at V and 0 bases at J, with 17 bases between the two ends.

This clonotype was seen many times. This sequence joins TRBV7-3 and TRBJ2-1; possible D gene TRBD1, 5 bases. Trimming removed 6 bases at V and 2 bases at J, with 11 bases between. This CDR3 contains 14 residues. From germline, CDR1 is SGHTA and CDR2 FQGTGA. The CDR3 region is CASSPGRAYNEQFF. The CDR3 DNA sequence: TGTGCCAGCAGTCCTGGCAGGGCCTACAATGAGCAGTTCTTC.

In this sample, this clonotype turned up once. The chain joins TRBV6-5 to TRBJ2-7; TRBD1 matches at 8 bases. This CDR3 has 16 amino acids. V trimming: 2 bases; J trimming: 5 bases; junction bases outside the gene matches: 11. Germline CDR1 reads MNHEY; CDR2 reads SVGAGI. DNA of the CDR3: TGTGCCAGCAGTTACCGACGCGGACAGGGTGCCAACGAGCAGTACTTC. Its translation is CASSYRRGQGANEQYF.

The V gene is TRBV15, the J gene TRBJ1-4, with D unclear. CDR1 and CDR2 from the germline V gene are LNHNV and YYDKDF (reference sequence). V was cut by 5 bases and J by 5 bases, with 9 bases left in between. The CDR3 has 13 amino acids. The CDR3 region is CATSDTINEKLFF. CDR3 coding DNA: TGTGCCACCAGCGATACGATAAATGAAAAACTGTTTTTT. The full variable domain, its missing parts supplied by reference TRBV15 and TRBJ1-4, is DAMVIQNPRYQVTQFGKPVTLSCSQTLNHNVMYWYQQKSSQAPKLLFHYYDKDFNNEADTPDNFQSRRPNTSFCFLDIRSPGLGDTAMYLCATSDTINEKLFFGSGTQLSVL.

This rearrangement joins TRBV28 to TRBJ2-3; D not certain. V was pared by 4 bases and J by 2 bases, with 10 bases between. Germline V gives CDR1 MDHEN, CDR2 SYDVKM. CDR3 length equals 14 residues. For the CDR3, the DNA is TGTGCCAGCAGTTCCCGAACCCACACAGATACGCAGTATTTT. Protein product: CASSSRTHTDTQYF.

The chain recombines TRBV27 with TRBJ2-5; 9 nucleotides agree with TRBD1. V was clipped by 5 bases and J by 5 bases; unmatched bases: 9. This CDR3 is built from 15 residues. CDR1 and CDR2 from the germline V gene are MNHEY and SMNVEV (reference sequence). The CDR3 DNA is TGTGCCAGCAGTGCGGGGACAGGGTCGTGGGAGACCCAGTACTTC. This codes for CASSAGTGSWETQYF.

The chain employs TRBV20-1 and TRBJ2-3; 7 nucleotides match TRBD2. There are 15 residues in the CDR3. The V gene end was trimmed by 0 bases and the J gene end by 1 base; junction bases not matched to a gene: 4. Germline V CDR1 and CDR2: DFQATT, SNEGSKA (reference sequence). The CDR3 DNA follows: TGCAGTGCTAGAGATCCCCTAGCGGGCACAGATACGCAGTATTTT. Its translation is CSARDPLAGTDTQYF.

Worth noting for this clonotype: A single base separates this from a much larger clone, so it may be a read error. The chain employs TRBV29-1 and TRBJ2-4; D perhaps matches TRBD1 (6 bases). The length of the CDR3 is 13 residues. From germline, CDR1 is SQVTM and CDR2 ANQGSEA. For the CDR3, the DNA is TGCAGCGTTCAAGACAGGTTTGGAACCATTCAGTACTTC. Translating gives CSVQDRFGTIQYF.

The chain carries TRBV27 and TRBJ1-2; D perhaps matches TRBD1 (6 bases). CDR1 is MNHEY, CDR2 SMNVEV, per germline (reference sequence). CDR3 length: 14 amino acids. V was pared by 8 bases and J by 3 bases, with 16 bases between. In nucleotides, the CDR3 is TGTGCCAGCGCCCCGGGGGGGGCGTACTATGGCTACACCTTC. Residues: CASAPGGAYYGYTF.

This clonotype was seen only a few times. A much larger clone sits a single nucleotide away, making a read error possible. This chain joins TRBV12-3 or TRBV12-4 and TRBJ2-5; D is unresolved. The CDR3 is 12 residues long. Between the trimmed V and J ends, which lost 2 bases and 11 bases, there was a span of 12 bases. CDR3 in DNA: TGTGCCAGCAGTTTAAACATCGGCTTACAGTACTTC. Translation: CASSLNIGLQYF.

The chain has TRBV7-2 and TRBJ2-7, with 7 positions matching TRBD1. This CDR3 is built from 14 residues. The germline V gene encodes CDR1 SGHTA and CDR2 FQGNSA. The V and J ends lost 9 bases and 5 bases, in that order; junction bases with no gene match: 13. DNA of the CDR3: TGTGCCAGAAACAGGGGCCAGGGCGGTCACGAGCAGTACTTC. Encoded protein: CARNRGQGGHEQYF.

This chain uses TRBV24-1 with TRBJ2-5, with D unclear. The CDR3 is 14 amino acids. V was clipped by 3 bases and J by 2 bases, with 9 bases between them. From germline, CDR1 is KGHDR and CDR2 SFDVKD. Written as DNA, the CDR3 is TGTGCCACCAGTGATGGCCTTCGGCAAGAGACCCAGTACTTC. It encodes CATSDGLRQETQYF.

This sequence joins TRBV12-3 or TRBV12-4 and TRBJ2-3; D is undetermined. V lost 2 bases, J lost 4 bases, and 13 bases lay in between. This CDR3 has 15 amino acids. CDR3 DNA sequence: TGTGCCAGCAGTTTATATGAAATTAGGGCAGATACGCAGTATTTT. Translating it yields CASSLYEIRADTQYF.

This clonotype was observed a handful of times. This rearrangement joins TRBV7-2 to TRBJ2-3; D gene unclear. Trimming took 2 bases from V and 14 from J, leaving 14 bases between them. The germline CDR1 and CDR2 sequences are SGHTA and FQGNSA. There are 12 residues in the CDR3. This CDR3 reads CASSLNMQTPYF. The CDR3 DNA sequence: TGTGCCAGCAGCTTAAATATGCAAACCCCGTATTTT.

This clonotype was seen only a few times. The J gene is TRBJ2-1, the V gene TRBV2; 14 nucleotides match TRBD2. In germline, CDR1 is SNHLY, CDR2 FYNNEI. V was clipped by 8 bases and J by 9 bases; unmatched bases: 6. This CDR3 contains 14 residues. In nucleotides, the CDR3 is TGTGCCAGCGGGGTGACTAGCGGGAGGGGTGAGCAGTTCTTC. Translation: CASGVTSGRGEQFF. Using reference TRBV2 and TRBJ2-1 for the parts outside the CDR3, the full variable domain is EPEVTQTPSHQVTQMGQEVILRCVPISNHLYFYWYRQILGQKVEFLVSFYNNEISEKSEIFDDQFSVERPDGSNFTLKIRSTKLEDSAMYFCASGVTSGRGEQFFGPGTRLTVL.

This clonotype was counted a few times. The chain joins TRBV7-2 to TRBJ2-4; 10 bases map to TRBD2. The DNA end is a closer match to TRBJ2-7, so the J assignment may be wrong. Germline V gene data show CDR1 as SGHTA and CDR2 as FQGNSA. CDR3 length: 15 amino acids. The CDR3 DNA reads as TGTGCCAGCGCAAAGGGGGCTAGCGGGAGTTACGAGCAGTACTTC. Translation gives CASAKGASGSYEQYF.

This clonotype was recorded only once. The rearrangement links TRBV12-3 or TRBV12-4 to TRBJ2-7; TRBD2 matches 7 bases. The CDR3 is 13 amino acids. V shed 7 bases, J shed 5 bases, and the junction held 8 bases outside the gene matches. CDR3 amino acids: CASKRAGNDEQYF. For the CDR3, the DNA is TGTGCCAGCAAACGAGCGGGAAACGACGAGCAGTACTTC.

This clonotype came up many times. The V and J genes are TRBV27 and TRBJ2-1; 12 bases map to TRBD1. J gave up 0 bases and V 6 bases, and 9 bases lay outside the gene matches. Germline CDR1 reads MNHEY; CDR2 reads SMNVEV (reference sequence). The CDR3 contains 18 residues. The chain's CDR3 is CASRSGTGGRSSYNEQFF. In nucleotides, the CDR3 is TGTGCCAGCAGATCCGGGACAGGGGGCCGAAGCTCCTACAATGAGCAGTTCTTC.

This clonotype was seen at least ten times. The chain recombines TRBV15 with TRBJ2-1; either TRBD1 or TRBD2 may supply D (5 bases each). The germline gives CDR1 LNHNV, CDR2 YYDKDF (reference sequence). V dropped 1 base and J dropped 3 bases, with 7 bases sitting between them. The CDR3 has 14 residues. CDR3 protein: CATSRVGGYNEQFF. The DNA for the CDR3 is TGTGCCACCAGCAGAGTTGGGGGCTACAATGAGCAGTTCTTC.

The chain links TRBV5-1 to TRBJ1-1; a weak D match, TRBD1 (6 bases). The length of the CDR3 is 13 residues. Trimming removed 4 bases from V and 6 bases from J, with 13 bases in between. Looked up from germline, CDR1 is SGHRS and CDR2 is YFSETQ. CDR3 in amino acids: CASSLQGSSEAFF. The CDR3 coding sequence is TGCGCCAGCAGCCTACAGGGCAGCTCTGAAGCTTTCTTT.